The clone carrying this T cell receptor beta chain was detected many times. TCRdb recomputed calls from the 5' RACE reads with MiXCR, one row per CDR3 protein. The sample has approximately 280,000 distinct CDR3 sequences, approximately 8% seen once. The record originates from a study of identical twins. The V end was cut by 4 bases, the J end by 1 base, with 13 bases between. The CDR3 runs to 16 residues. These data also formed part of another study, on yellow fever vaccine responses in identical twins.

The sequence came from a woman aged 18-29 years in good health. The J gene is TRBJ2-2, the V gene TRBV12-3 or TRBV12-4, with D possibly matching TRBD2 (7 bases). The sample consisted of memory (CD45RO+) T cells sorted from blood. The CDR3 DNA reads TGTGCCAGCAGTTACGGGGGGCGAAGGAACACCGGGGAGCTGTTTTTT. This encodes CASSYGGRRNTGELFF.